Listed below are T cell receptor beta chains from one sample, sequenced in a study of shared T cell receptors in the human thymus. This table comes from immunoSEQ multiplex PCR, and its TCRdb copy is limited to in-frame clones, with some not included. The sample carries about 660,000 clones, 88% recorded once. This sample was also put to use in a study of human thymus T cells.

Sequencing used thymocytes. The receptors come from a boy less than two years old with a congenital heart defect. The CDR3 runs from the conserved cysteine through the conserved F or W. The D gene is left open where the match is weak. Some rows mark clone size as missing; the rest say once, few, many or name a class of expanded clone.

J gene: TRBJ2-7; V gene: TRBV7-6; CDR3 length: 16; clone size: once; D gene: .; CDR3 protein: CASSLVWASVSYEQYF; CDR3 DNA: TGTGCCAGCAGCTTAGTGTGGGCTAGCGTCTCCTACGAGCAGTACTTC
J gene: TRBJ2-3; V gene: TRBV5-6; CDR3 length: 17; clone size: .; D gene: TRBD2; CDR3 protein: CASSWAGDERHTDTQYF; CDR3 DNA: TGTGCCAGCAGCTGGGCGGGAGATGAGAGGCACACAGATACGCAGTATTTT
J gene: TRBJ1-1; V gene: TRBV5-1; CDR3 length: 16; clone size: .; D gene: .; CDR3 protein: CASSLTEPGRKTEAFF; CDR3 DNA: TGCGCCAGCAGCTTGACCGAGCCAGGGCGAAAAACTGAAGCTTTCTTT
J gene: TRBJ2-7; V gene: TRBV2; CDR3 length: 14; clone size: .; D gene: TRBD2; CDR3 protein: CASRPSGGSYEQYF; CDR3 DNA: TGTGCCAGCAGGCCGTCGGGGGGATCCTACGAGCAGTACTTC
J gene: TRBJ2-1; V gene: TRBV21-1; CDR3 length: 18; clone size: .; D gene: .; CDR3 protein: CASSKKSYGSPPYNEQFF; CDR3 DNA: TGTGCCAGCAGCAAAAAATCCTACGGGAGCCCCCCCTACAATGAGCAGTTCTTC
J gene: TRBJ2-1; V gene: TRBV28; CDR3 length: 14; clone size: .; D gene: .; CDR3 protein: CASSLRARGNEQFF; CDR3 DNA: TGTGCCAGCAGTTTAAGAGCTAGGGGCAATGAGCAGTTCTTC
J gene: TRBJ2-1; V gene: TRBV5-1; CDR3 length: 14; clone size: .; D gene: .; CDR3 protein: CASSFRASHNEQFF; CDR3 DNA: TGCGCCAGCAGCTTCCGAGCGTCCCACAATGAGCAGTTCTTC
J gene: TRBJ1-2; V gene: TRBV30; CDR3 length: 11; clone size: once; D gene: .; CDR3 protein: CAWSVEDGYTF; CDR3 DNA: TGTGCCTGGAGTGTCGAGGATGGCTACACCTTC
J gene: TRBJ2-1; V gene: TRBV20-1; CDR3 length: 10; clone size: .; D gene: .; CDR3 protein: CSASHNEQFF; CDR3 DNA: TGCAGTGCCTCCCACAATGAGCAGTTCTTC
J gene: TRBJ1-1; V gene: TRBV5-4; CDR3 length: 14; clone size: .; D gene: .; CDR3 protein: CASSLAFRGTEAFF; CDR3 DNA: TGTGCCAGCAGCTTGGCCTTTCGGGGGACTGAAGCTTTCTTT
J gene: TRBJ2-1; V gene: TRBV7-8; CDR3 length: 17; clone size: once; D gene: TRBD2; CDR3 protein: CASSLARSAGAYNEQFF; CDR3 DNA: TGTGCCAGCAGCTTAGCGCGCTCAGCGGGGGCCTACAATGAGCAGTTCTTC
J gene: TRBJ2-7; V gene: TRBV7-2; CDR3 length: 14; clone size: .; D gene: .; CDR3 protein: CASSLLERAYEQYF; CDR3 DNA: TGTGCCAGCAGCTTGCTAGAGAGGGCCTACGAGCAGTACTTC
J gene: TRBJ2-3; V gene: TRBV6-4; CDR3 length: 16; clone size: .; D gene: .; CDR3 protein: CASSDSGTVGADTQYF; CDR3 DNA: TGTGCCAGCAGTGACTCCGGGACTGTAGGCGCAGATACGCAGTATTTT
J gene: TRBJ2-5; V gene: TRBV19; CDR3 length: 17; clone size: .; D gene: TRBD2; CDR3 protein: CASSIVGLADFSETQYF; CDR3 DNA: TGTGCCAGTAGTATTGTGGGACTAGCGGACTTCAGTGAGACCCAGTACTTC
J gene: TRBJ1-5; V gene: TRBV28; CDR3 length: 16; clone size: .; D gene: TRBD1; CDR3 protein: CASSFLGQGAYQPQHF; CDR3 DNA: TGTGCCAGCAGTTTCCTTGGACAGGGGGCCTATCAGCCCCAGCATTTT
J gene: TRBJ2-5; V gene: TRBV15; CDR3 length: 11; clone size: .; D gene: .; CDR3 protein: CASSGEKTQYF; CDR3 DNA: TGTGCCTCCTCCGGGGAGAAGACCCAGTACTTC
J gene: TRBJ2-3; V gene: TRBV5-1; CDR3 length: 16; clone size: .; D gene: .; CDR3 protein: CASSLDRAASTDTQYF; CDR3 DNA: TGCGCCAGCAGCTTGGACAGGGCCGCTAGCACAGATACGCAGTATTTT
J gene: TRBJ2-5; V gene: TRBV15; CDR3 length: 15; clone size: .; D gene: .; CDR3 protein: CATGVQTTDEETQYF; CDR3 DNA: TGTGCCACCGGGGTTCAGACTACCGACGAAGAGACCCAGTACTTC
J gene: TRBJ2-7; V gene: TRBV5-5; CDR3 length: 16; clone size: .; D gene: TRBD1; CDR3 protein: CASSLGLDRGYYEQYF; CDR3 DNA: TGTGCCAGCAGCTTGGGGTTGGACAGGGGGTACTACGAGCAGTACTTC
J gene: TRBJ1-2; V gene: TRBV9; CDR3 length: 17; clone size: .; D gene: TRBD1; CDR3 protein: CASSQGTATPGYYGYTF; CDR3 DNA: TGTGCCAGCAGCCAGGGGACAGCAACCCCAGGGTACTATGGCTACACCTTC
J gene: TRBJ2-7; V gene: TRBV7-9; CDR3 length: 14; clone size: .; D gene: .; CDR3 protein: CASSLLAGSYEQYF; CDR3 DNA: TGTGCCAGCAGCCTACTCGCAGGATCCTACGAGCAGTACTTC
J gene: TRBJ2-5; V gene: TRBV19; CDR3 length: 16; clone size: .; D gene: .; CDR3 protein: CASSIGFGGAKETQYF; CDR3 DNA: TGTGCCAGTAGTATAGGGTTCGGAGGGGCTAAAGAGACCCAGTACTTC
J gene: TRBJ2-2; V gene: TRBV30; CDR3 length: 21; clone size: .; D gene: TRBD2; CDR3 protein: CAWSGGGLAGTDWFDAGELFF; CDR3 DNA: TGTGCCTGGAGTGGAGGGGGGCTAGCGGGCACTGACTGGTTTGACGCCGGGGAGCTGTTTTTT
J gene: TRBJ2-1; V gene: TRBV14; CDR3 length: 16; clone size: once; D gene: .; CDR3 protein: CASSQDGAIGSNEQFF; CDR3 DNA: TGTGCCAGCAGCCAAGATGGGGCTATCGGCTCCAATGAGCAGTTCTTC
J gene: TRBJ1-1; V gene: TRBV29-1; CDR3 length: 14; clone size: .; D gene: TRBD1; CDR3 protein: CSVEGRDREAEAFF; CDR3 DNA: TGCAGCGTTGAAGGGAGGGACAGGGAAGCTGAAGCTTTCTTT
J gene: TRBJ2-7; V gene: TRBV28; CDR3 length: 17; clone size: .; D gene: TRBD2; CDR3 protein: CASSYMSAAGVRDEQYF; CDR3 DNA: TGTGCCAGCAGTTATATGTCCGCAGCGGGGGTTCGGGACGAGCAGTACTTC
J gene: TRBJ2-1; V gene: TRBV30; CDR3 length: 12; clone size: .; D gene: .; CDR3 protein: CAWSPGDNEQFF; CDR3 DNA: TGTGCCTGGAGCCCCGGGGACAATGAGCAGTTCTTC
J gene: TRBJ2-7; V gene: TRBV27; CDR3 length: 21; clone size: .; D gene: TRBD2; CDR3 protein: CASSLYTPGTIAGGLRCEQYF; CDR3 DNA: TGTGCCAGCAGTTTATACACCCCCGGGACCATAGCGGGAGGTCTACGGTGCGAGCAGTACTTC
J gene: TRBJ2-7; V gene: TRBV14; CDR3 length: 17; clone size: .; D gene: TRBD2; CDR3 protein: CASSQDGTSGGDSEQYF; CDR3 DNA: TGTGCCAGCAGCCAAGATGGGACTAGCGGGGGGGATAGTGAGCAGTACTTC
J gene: TRBJ2-7; V gene: TRBV5-1; CDR3 length: 15; clone size: .; D gene: TRBD2; CDR3 protein: CASSLMAGGPGEQYF; CDR3 DNA: TGCGCCAGCAGCTTGATGGCGGGAGGGCCGGGGGAGCAGTACTTC
J gene: TRBJ2-2; V gene: TRBV7-2; CDR3 length: 18; clone size: .; D gene: TRBD1; CDR3 protein: CASSPSFYGQENTGELFF; CDR3 DNA: TGTGCCAGCAGCCCGTCTTTTTACGGACAGGAGAACACCGGGGAGCTGTTTTTT
J gene: TRBJ2-1; V gene: TRBV6-1; CDR3 length: 14; clone size: .; D gene: TRBD2; CDR3 protein: CAGTLAGARNEQFF; CDR3 DNA: TGTGCCGGGACCCTAGCGGGAGCTAGAAATGAGCAGTTCTTC
J gene: TRBJ2-1; V gene: TRBV27; CDR3 length: 13; clone size: few; D gene: TRBD1; CDR3 protein: CASSPGQFNEQFF; CDR3 DNA: TGTGCCAGCAGTCCGGGACAGTTCAATGAGCAGTTCTTC
J gene: TRBJ2-5; V gene: TRBV7-7; CDR3 length: 15; clone size: .; D gene: .; CDR3 protein: CASSLNLDRQETQYF; CDR3 DNA: TGTGCCAGCAGCTTGAATTTGGACAGACAAGAGACCCAGTACTTC
J gene: TRBJ2-7; V gene: TRBV5-1; CDR3 length: 13; clone size: .; D gene: TRBD1; CDR3 protein: CASSPGTACEQYF; CDR3 DNA: TGCGCCAGCAGCCCTGGGACAGCCTGCGAGCAGTACTTC
J gene: TRBJ2-7; V gene: TRBV11-2; CDR3 length: 16; clone size: .; D gene: TRBD1; CDR3 protein: CASSLKEARGSYEQYF; CDR3 DNA: TGTGCCAGCAGCTTAAAGGAGGCCAGGGGGTCCTACGAGCAGTACTTC
J gene: TRBJ2-7; V gene: TRBV11-2; CDR3 length: 15; clone size: .; D gene: TRBD2; CDR3 protein: CASTWGSGTAYEQYF; CDR3 DNA: TGTGCCAGCACCTGGGGTAGCGGGACCGCCTACGAGCAGTACTTC
J gene: TRBJ2-1; V gene: TRBV27; CDR3 length: 13; clone size: once; D gene: .; CDR3 protein: CASSFGGESEQFF; CDR3 DNA: TGTGCCAGCAGTTTCGGTGGGGAGAGTGAGCAGTTCTTC
J gene: TRBJ1-1; V gene: TRBV2; CDR3 length: 14; clone size: .; D gene: TRBD1; CDR3 protein: CASSELAQGQEAFF; CDR3 DNA: TGTGCCAGCAGTGAGTTGGCACAGGGGCAAGAAGCTTTCTTT
J gene: TRBJ1-4; V gene: TRBV2; CDR3 length: 13; clone size: .; D gene: .; CDR3 protein: CASRGGGHEKLFF; CDR3 DNA: TGTGCCAGCCGGGGAGGGGGTCATGAAAAACTGTTTTTT
J gene: TRBJ1-1; V gene: TRBV11-3; CDR3 length: 13; clone size: once; D gene: .; CDR3 protein: CASSFPSCTEAFF; CDR3 DNA: TGTGCCAGCAGCTTCCCTAGTTGCACTGAAGCTTTCTTT
J gene: TRBJ2-7; V gene: TRBV9; CDR3 length: 14; clone size: .; D gene: .; CDR3 protein: CASSVQDSTYEQYF; CDR3 DNA: TGTGCCAGCAGCGTACAGGACAGCACCTACGAGCAGTACTTC
J gene: TRBJ1-5; V gene: TRBV23-1; CDR3 length: 16; clone size: .; D gene: .; CDR3 protein: CASIPRTVVGNQPQHF; CDR3 DNA: TGCGCCAGCATCCCCAGGACAGTTGTCGGCAATCAGCCCCAGCATTTT
J gene: TRBJ1-1; V gene: TRBV6-5; CDR3 length: 14; clone size: once; D gene: .; CDR3 protein: CASSYRMSNGEAFF; CDR3 DNA: TGTGCCAGCAGTTACCGTATGAGCAACGGTGAAGCTTTCTTT
J gene: TRBJ2-1; V gene: TRBV6-5; CDR3 length: 15; clone size: .; D gene: TRBD2; CDR3 protein: CASSSKREGRNEQFF; CDR3 DNA: TGTGCCAGCAGTTCCAAGCGGGAGGGCCGCAATGAGCAGTTCTTC
J gene: TRBJ2-5; V gene: TRBV18; CDR3 length: 11; clone size: .; D gene: .; CDR3 protein: CASSPPLAKYF; CDR3 DNA: TGTGCCAGCTCACCACCCCTAGCGAAGTACTTC
J gene: TRBJ2-1; V gene: TRBV30; CDR3 length: 11; clone size: .; D gene: .; CDR3 protein: CAWSEAGQEFF; CDR3 DNA: TGTGCCTGGAGTGAGGCGGGCCAGGAGTTCTTC
J gene: TRBJ2-2; V gene: TRBV27; CDR3 length: 12; clone size: .; D gene: .; CDR3 protein: CATARGTGELFF; CDR3 DNA: TGTGCCACGGCCCGGGGGACCGGGGAGCTGTTTTTT